This T cell receptor beta chain appears in the sequencing data of a study of T-cell reconstitution after alpha-beta-depleted transplantation in children. The CDR3 consists of 12 residues. From germline, CDR1 is DFQATT and CDR2 SNEGSKA (reference sequence). Study-wide results and caveats: The origin of high day-60 TCRbeta diversity in some patients lay in surviving recipient T cells and thymic progenitors. T-cell counts and diversity at one year post-transplant came mainly from newly produced T cells. Several hundred expanded graft clones reportedly gave rise to the alpha-beta T cells present about two months after transplant.

The authors prepared the TCRbeta library with unique molecular identifiers. TCRdb fed the PCR reads into MiXCR, producing one record per CDR3 protein. The sample has 300,000 to 400,000 distinct CDR3 sequences, 15% to 20% seen once. As concerns this clonotype: What it binds is not known. Germline is not matched at one junction end, which may reflect a read error.

This sequence joins TRBV20-1 and TRBJ2-3; D gene ambiguous. Here the sequenced sample was PBMCs, mostly from graft donor cells, taken 360 days after TCRalphabeta/CD19-depleted stem cell transplant. The origin of this receptor is a male patient between 2 and 9 years old who had a stem cell transplant for acute lymphoblastic leukemia, so the T cells may come from the graft donor. The CDR3 sequence is CSWAKQQNTQYF. CDR3 sequence (DNA): TGTTCTTGGGCGAAACAACAAAATACGCAGTATTTT.